What follows are 12 T cell receptor beta chains derived from one specimen sequenced in a study of cytomegalovirus exposure and HLA in healthy donors. This PCR relied on a set of 60 Vbeta primers and 13 Jbeta primers. Profiled with immunoSEQ multiplex PCR; TCRdb holds only in-frame clones, not every one. This repertoire shows 95,000 to 100,000 clones, approximately 75% found once; its top ten account for 1.5% to 2%. The source material was PBMCs. These receptors originate from a woman in her 40s in good health and CMV-seronegative.

This clone has only one observation. V is TRBV7-9 and J is TRBJ2-1; perhaps TRBD1 as D (6 bases). V was trimmed by 3 bases and J by 7 bases, leaving 7 bases between them. The CDR3 is made up of 12 amino acids. Germline V gene lookup returns CDR1 SEHNR and CDR2 FQNEAQ (reference sequence). The CDR3 coding sequence is TGTGCCAGCAGCTTTACAGGGAATGAGCAGTTCTTC. Its translation is CASSFTGNEQFF.

The V and J genes are TRBV10-1 and TRBJ2-1, with D perhaps matching TRBD1 (6 bases). The germline gives CDR1 WNHNN, CDR2 SYGVQD (reference sequence). V was trimmed by 3 bases and J by 4 bases, leaving 13 bases between them. The CDR3 totals 15 residues. CDR3 nucleotide sequence: TGCGCCAGCAGTGAAGGGCAGGGGATTTACAATGAGCAGTTCTTC. This encodes CASSEGQGIYNEQFF.

This rearrangement joins TRBV19 to TRBJ2-3; D perhaps matches TRBD2 (6 bases). V shed 7 bases and J shed 7 bases, with 12 bases lying between them. CDR3 length equals 12 residues. Per the germline V gene, CDR1 is LNHDA and CDR2 is SQIVND (reference sequence). CDR3 protein: CASMGGENTQYF. The CDR3 DNA reads TGTGCCAGTATGGGCGGGGAAAATACGCAGTATTTT.

This rearrangement joins TRBV10-3 to TRBJ2-3; TRBD2 is a possible D gene (6 bases). Germline V lookup: CDR1 ENHRY, CDR2 SYGVKD. This CDR3 comprises 15 residues. Trimming cost V 6 bases and J 6 bases, with 19 bases left between them. CDR3 loop: CAISPNTGSGDTQYF. The CDR3 DNA reads TGTGCCATCAGCCCCAATACGGGGAGCGGGGATACGCAGTATTTT.

The chain employs TRBV9 and TRBJ2-1; a possible D gene is TRBD1 (6 bases). The CDR3 runs to 15 residues. Trimming stripped 0 bases from V and 4 bases from J, with 11 bases between. The V gene's germline CDR1 is SGDLS and CDR2 YYNGEE. The CDR3 nucleotides are TGTGCCAGCAGCGTAGAAGGGGGTCGGTACAATGAGCAGTTCTTC. Translated, it gives CASSVEGGRYNEQFF.

As regards this clone: A read error may account for a junction end that differs from germline. This chain connects TRBV7-9 to TRBJ2-7, with D tentatively TRBD1 (5 bases). Germline-derived CDR1 and CDR2 are SEHNR and FQNEAQ (reference sequence). This CDR3 has 14 residues. The CDR3 coding sequence is TGTTCCAGCAGCTTAATGGAAGGGGTTTCGGGGCAGTACTTC. Translating it yields CSSSLMEGVSGQYF.

This clone appeared a few times. The V call is TRBV16, the J call TRBJ2-7; maybe TRBD1 (7 bases). The CDR3 runs 15 residues. Trimming took off 4 bases at V and 3 bases at J, with 16 bases between the two ends. Germline V lookup: CDR1 KGHSY, CDR2 FQNENV. CDR3: CASSRGTAQIYEQYF. The CDR3 nucleotides read TGTGCCAGCAGCCGCGGGACAGCACAAATCTACGAGCAGTACTTC.

The CDR3 reads CSVEGGLSFKQFF. CDR3 nucleotide sequence: TGCAGCGTTGAGGGGGGGTTGAGCTTTAAGCAGTTCTTC. The chain has TRBV29-1 and TRBJ2-1; 7 nucleotides align to TRBD2. Germline CDR1 reads SQVTM; CDR2 reads ANQGSEA. Trimming cost V 3 bases and J 11 bases; bases outside gene matches: 10. This CDR3 spans 13 amino acids.

This clone was counted only a few times. V is TRBV19 and J is TRBJ2-3; 8 bases fit TRBD1. The CDR3 runs 15 residues. With V trimmed by 6 bases and J by 4 bases, 9 bases remained unmatched. From germline, CDR1 is LNHDA and CDR2 SQIVND (reference sequence). Here the CDR3 reads CASRRGRGRADTQYF. The CDR3 DNA is TGTGCCAGTAGGCGGGGCAGGGGGCGTGCAGATACGCAGTATTTT.

This clone was detected once. Other DNA variants within this sample encode the same CDR3. This chain uses TRBV7-2 with TRBJ2-7; D possibly corresponds to TRBD1 (5 bases). CDR3 size: 14 residues. V was shortened by 0 bases and J by 4 bases, with 10 bases between the two germline ends. Germline-derived CDR1 and CDR2 are SGHTA and FQGNSA. DNA of the CDR3: TGTGCCAGCAGCTTAGCGGGGCAGGGTTACGAGCAGTACTTC. Translation gives CASSLAGQGYEQYF.

The chain joins TRBV27 to TRBJ2-7, with D maybe TRBD1 (5 bases). Trimming left V 5 bases short and J 2 bases short, with 10 bases between. Germline V gene lookup returns CDR1 MNHEY and CDR2 SMNVEV (reference sequence). The CDR3 extends over 13 amino acids. As DNA, the CDR3 is TGTGCCAGCAGTCATGACAGTACCTACGAGCAGTACTTC. Residues: CASSHDSTYEQYF.

The chain carries TRBV6-5 and TRBJ1-5; no clear D gene. The length of the CDR3 is 15 residues. In germline, CDR1 is MNHEY, CDR2 SVGAGI. Trimming shortened V by 4 bases and J by 0 bases, and 10 bases separated the two germline ends. CDR3 amino acids: CASSSSGVSNQPQHF. The CDR3, as DNA: TGTGCCAGCAGTTCCTCCGGGGTTAGCAATCAGCCCCAGCATTTT.